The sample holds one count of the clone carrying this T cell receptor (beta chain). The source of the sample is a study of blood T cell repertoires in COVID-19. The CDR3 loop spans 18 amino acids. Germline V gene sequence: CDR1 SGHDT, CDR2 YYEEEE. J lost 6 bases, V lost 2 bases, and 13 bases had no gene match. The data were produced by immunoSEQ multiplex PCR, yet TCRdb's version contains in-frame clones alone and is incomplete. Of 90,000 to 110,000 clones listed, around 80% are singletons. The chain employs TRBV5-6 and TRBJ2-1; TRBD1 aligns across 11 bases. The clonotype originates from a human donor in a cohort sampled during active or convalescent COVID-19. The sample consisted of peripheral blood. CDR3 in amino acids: CASSLIRTGGLSSNEQFF. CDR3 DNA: TGTGCCAGCAGCTTAATAAGGACAGGGGGCCTGAGTAGCAATGAGCAGTTCTTC.